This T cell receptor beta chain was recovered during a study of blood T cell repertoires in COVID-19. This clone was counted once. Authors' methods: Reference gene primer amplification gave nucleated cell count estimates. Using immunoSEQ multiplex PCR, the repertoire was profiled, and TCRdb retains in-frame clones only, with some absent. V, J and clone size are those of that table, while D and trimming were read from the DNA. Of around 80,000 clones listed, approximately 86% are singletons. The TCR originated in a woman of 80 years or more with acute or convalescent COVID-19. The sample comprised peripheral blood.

CDR3 amino acids: CASSTIRQGHNEKLFF. For the CDR3, the DNA is TGTGCCAGTAGTACTATTCGACAGGGCCATAATGAAAAACTGTTTTTT. The chain recombines TRBV19 with TRBJ1-4; 7 nucleotides line up with TRBD1. V lost 4 bases, J lost 4 bases, and 9 bases stayed unmatched. This CDR3 is built from 16 residues. Germline V gene lookup returns CDR1 LNHDA and CDR2 SQIVND (reference sequence).